This T cell receptor (beta chain) was sequenced in a study of cytomegalovirus exposure and HLA in healthy donors. To note about this clone: Its antigen is not known.

Sequencing used immunoSEQ multiplex PCR; TCRdb keeps in-frame clones, though not all of them. There are 120,000 or so clones in the sample; about 90% occur only once, and under 2% lies in the top ten. Findings and limits, study-wide: Later, an analysis found that TCR clusters from the first cohort tended to co-occur in the roughly 120 validation repertoires. Diagnosis of cytomegalovirus status made by the classifier reportedly showed high specificity and sensitivity.

CDR1 and CDR2 from the germline V gene are SGHVS and FQNEAQ. The V gene lost 3 bases and the J gene lost 3 bases, with 6 bases spanning the gap. The length of the CDR3 is 12 residues. V gene TRBV7-8 combines with J gene TRBJ2-7; D call uncertain. The sequenced material came from PBMCs. This sequence was found in a young woman in good health and CMV-seronegative. CDR3 bases: TGTGCCAGCAGCTTTCTTATCTACGAGCAGTACTTC. Translation: CASSFLIYEQYF.